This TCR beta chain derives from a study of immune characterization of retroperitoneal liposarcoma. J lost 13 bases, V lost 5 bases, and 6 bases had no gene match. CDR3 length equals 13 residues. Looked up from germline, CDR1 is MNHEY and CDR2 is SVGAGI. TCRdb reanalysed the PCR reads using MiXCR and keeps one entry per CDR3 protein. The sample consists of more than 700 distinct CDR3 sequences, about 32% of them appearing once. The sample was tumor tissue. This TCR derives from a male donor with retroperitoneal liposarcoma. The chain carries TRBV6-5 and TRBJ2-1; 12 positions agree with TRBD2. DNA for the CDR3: TGTGCCAGCAGTGATTGGACTAGCGGGGTCCAGTTCTTC. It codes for CASSDWTSGVQFF.